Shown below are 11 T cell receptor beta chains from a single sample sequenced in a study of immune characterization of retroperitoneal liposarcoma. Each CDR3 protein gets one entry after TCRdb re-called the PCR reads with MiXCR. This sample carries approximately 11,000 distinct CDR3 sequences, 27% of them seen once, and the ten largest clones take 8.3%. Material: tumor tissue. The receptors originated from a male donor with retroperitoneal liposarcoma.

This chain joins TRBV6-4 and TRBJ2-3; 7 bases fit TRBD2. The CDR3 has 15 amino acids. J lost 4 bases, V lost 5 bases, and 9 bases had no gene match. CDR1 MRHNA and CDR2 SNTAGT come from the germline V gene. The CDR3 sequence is CASSRGREPSDTQYF. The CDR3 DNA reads TGTGCCAGCAGTCGTGGGCGGGAGCCATCAGATACGCAGTATTTT.

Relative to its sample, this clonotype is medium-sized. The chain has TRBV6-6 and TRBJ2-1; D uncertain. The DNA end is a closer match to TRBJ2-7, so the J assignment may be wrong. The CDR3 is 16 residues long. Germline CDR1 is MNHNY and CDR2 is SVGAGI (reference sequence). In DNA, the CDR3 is TGTGCCAGCAGTTACGGCGCAAGGCTAGTGGGCTACGAGCAGTACTTC. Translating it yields CASSYGARLVGYEQYF.

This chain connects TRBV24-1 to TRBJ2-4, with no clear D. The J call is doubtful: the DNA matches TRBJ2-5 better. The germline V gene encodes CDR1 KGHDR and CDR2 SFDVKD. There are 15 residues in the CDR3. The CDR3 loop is CATSGTPPVQETQYF. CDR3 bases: TGTGCCACCAGCGGCACCCCACCCGTCCAAGAGACCCAGTACTTC.

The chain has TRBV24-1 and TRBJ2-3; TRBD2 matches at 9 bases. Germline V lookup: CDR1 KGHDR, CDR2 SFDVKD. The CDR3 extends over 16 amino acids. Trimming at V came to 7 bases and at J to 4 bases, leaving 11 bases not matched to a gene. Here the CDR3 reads CATSGDGGRGPDTQYF. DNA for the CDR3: TGTGCCACCAGCGGCGATGGCGGGAGGGGGCCAGATACGCAGTATTTT.

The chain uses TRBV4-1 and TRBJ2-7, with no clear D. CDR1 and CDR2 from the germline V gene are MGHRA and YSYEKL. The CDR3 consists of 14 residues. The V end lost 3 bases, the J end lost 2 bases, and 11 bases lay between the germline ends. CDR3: CASSQEMKTYEQYF. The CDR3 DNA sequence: TGCGCCAGCAGCCAGGAGATGAAAACCTACGAGCAGTACTTC.

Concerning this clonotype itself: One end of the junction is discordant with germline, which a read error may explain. The CDR3 DNA reads as TGTGCCAGCAGTACCCGGGGTCCCCCTAGGGAGCAGTTATTC. Encoded protein: CASSTRGPPREQLF. The chain is built from TRBV27 and TRBJ2-1, with D perhaps TRBD2 (5 bases). The CDR3 extends over 14 amino acids. Germline assignment: CDR1 MNHEY and CDR2 SMNVEV (reference sequence).

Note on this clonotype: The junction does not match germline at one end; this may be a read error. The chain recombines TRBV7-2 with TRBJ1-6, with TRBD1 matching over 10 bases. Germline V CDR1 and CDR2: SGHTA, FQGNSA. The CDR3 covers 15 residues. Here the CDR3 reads CASSLLTGGNSPPHF. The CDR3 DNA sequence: TGTGCCAGCAGCTTATTGACAGGGGGCAATTCACCCCCCCACTTT. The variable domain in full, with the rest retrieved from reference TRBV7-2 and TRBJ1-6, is GAGVSQSPSNKVTEKGKDVELRCDPISGHTALYWYRQSLGQGLEFLIYFQGNSAPDKSGLPSDRFSAERTGGSVSTLTIQRTQQEDSAVYLCASSLLTGGNSPPHFGNGTRLTVT.

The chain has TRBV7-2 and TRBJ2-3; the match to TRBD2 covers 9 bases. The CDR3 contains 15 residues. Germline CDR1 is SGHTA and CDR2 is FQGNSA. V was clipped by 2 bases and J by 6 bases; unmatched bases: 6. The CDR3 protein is CASSLPSGVADTQYF. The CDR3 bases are TGTGCCAGCAGCTTACCTAGCGGGGTAGCGGATACGCAGTATTTT.

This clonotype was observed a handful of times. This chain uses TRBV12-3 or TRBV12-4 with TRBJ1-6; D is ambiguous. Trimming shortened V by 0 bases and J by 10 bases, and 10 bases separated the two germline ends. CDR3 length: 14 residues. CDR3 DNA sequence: TGTGCCAGCAGTTTAGCCGAGGGTTCGTCACCCCTCCACTTT. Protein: CASSLAEGSSPLHF.

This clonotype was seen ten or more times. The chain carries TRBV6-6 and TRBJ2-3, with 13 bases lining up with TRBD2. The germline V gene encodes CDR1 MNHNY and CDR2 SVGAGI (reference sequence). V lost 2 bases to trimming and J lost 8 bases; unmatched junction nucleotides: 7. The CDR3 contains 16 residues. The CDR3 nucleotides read TGTGCCAGCAGTTACCATCGGACTAGCGGGGGACTTACGCAGTATTTT. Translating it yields CASSYHRTSGGLTQYF.

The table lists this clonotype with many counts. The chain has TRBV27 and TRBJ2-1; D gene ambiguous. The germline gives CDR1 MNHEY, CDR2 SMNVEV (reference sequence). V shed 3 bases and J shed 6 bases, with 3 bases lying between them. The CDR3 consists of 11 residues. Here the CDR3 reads CASSFFNEQFF. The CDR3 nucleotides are TGTGCCAGCAGTTTCTTCAATGAGCAGTTCTTC.